These T cell receptor beta chains were read from a single sample in a study of cytomegalovirus exposure and HLA in healthy donors. Using immunoSEQ multiplex PCR, the repertoire was profiled, and TCRdb retains in-frame clones only, with some absent. The sample has roughly 200,000 clones; roughly 13% are singletons. Sequencing input: PBMCs. These receptors were obtained from a man aged 45 to 65 in good health and CMV-seropositive. The CDR3 runs from the conserved cysteine through the conserved F or W. Fields, in order: V gene, D gene, J gene, clone size, CDR3 protein, CDR3 DNA. A D gene is named only where the DNA matches it firmly. Rows may omit the clone size; those that give it use once, few, many or a size class.

TRBV21-1,NA,TRBJ1-5,NA,CASTRLRELGDNQPQHF,TGTGCCAGCACCCGACTCCGGGAGCTAGGGGACAATCAGCCCCAGCATTTT
TRBV30,NA,TRBJ1-1,few,CAWSRRGRGNTEAFF,TGTGCCTGGAGTCGCAGGGGCAGGGGTAACACTGAAGCTTTCTTT
TRBV27,TRBD1,TRBJ1-3,few,CASRLTGHSGNTIYF,TGTGCCAGCAGGTTGACAGGGCACTCTGGAAACACCATATATTTT
TRBV5-1,TRBD1,TRBJ2-7,NA,CASSLGQGLIYEQYF,TGCGCCAGCAGCTTGGGACAGGGGCTCATCTACGAGCAGTACTTC
TRBV7-9,TRBD2,TRBJ2-2,few,CASSFWRGGLNTGELFF,TGTGCCAGCAGCTTCTGGCGGGGGGGTTTGAACACCGGGGAGCTGTTTTTT
TRBV7-2,TRBD2,TRBJ2-5,NA,CASTPRTSAQETQYF,TGTGCCAGCACCCCTCGGACTAGCGCACAAGAGACCCAGTACTTC
TRBV19,TRBD1,TRBJ1-1,few,CASSIGTGVEAFF,TGTGCCAGTAGTATCGGGACAGGGGTCGAAGCTTTCTTT
TRBV9,TRBD2,TRBJ2-1,NA,CASSASSGGYYNEQFF,TGTGCCAGCAGCGCGTCTAGCGGGGGGTACTACAATGAGCAGTTCTTC
TRBV10-3,NA,TRBJ1-4,few,CAISATGVEKLFF,TGTGCCATCAGCGCGACGGGGGTTGAAAAACTGTTTTTT
TRBV5-1,NA,TRBJ2-1,NA,CASSLRVGAYNEQFF,TGCGCCAGCAGCTTACGGGTGGGAGCCTACAATGAGCAGTTCTTC
TRBV5-5,TRBD1,TRBJ1-5,NA,CASSPSHRDRVVGNQPQHF,TGTGCCAGCAGCCCATCCCACCGGGACAGGGTCGTGGGCAATCAGCCCCAGCATTTT
TRBV27,NA,TRBJ2-2,NA,CASSFIPETGELFF,TGTGCCAGCAGTTTTATTCCTGAGACCGGGGAGCTGTTTTTT
TRBV14,NA,TRBJ1-6,few,CASSRDSGAGVNSPLHF,TGTGCCAGCAGCCGAGATTCGGGTGCAGGGGTCAATTCACCCCTCCACTTT
TRBV15,NA,TRBJ2-4,NA,CATSAKNIQYF,TGTGCCACCTCTGCCAAAAACATTCAGTACTTC
TRBV20-1,NA,TRBJ1-1,NA,CSARGGYEAFF,TGCAGTGCTAGGGGGGGATATGAAGCTTTCTTT
TRBV4-1,TRBD1,TRBJ2-7,few,CASSQDPAGQGFDEQYF,TGCGCCAGCAGCCAAGATCCGGCCGGACAGGGGTTCGACGAGCAGTACTTC
TRBV5-1,NA,TRBJ1-4,few,CASSSGQSGVNEKLFF,TGCGCCAGCAGCTCGGGACAATCCGGGGTCAATGAAAAACTGTTTTTT
TRBV2,TRBD1,TRBJ1-1,NA,CASSPTGRAEAFF,TGTGCCAGCAGTCCGACAGGGCGAGCTGAAGCTTTCTTT
TRBV13,TRBD1,TRBJ1-3,few,CASSLWDSRDLGNSGNTIYF,TGTGCCAGCAGCCTCTGGGACAGCCGTGATCTTGGGAACTCTGGAAACACCATATATTTT
TRBV5-1,TRBD1,TRBJ2-3,NA,CASGSTGEFTDTQYF,TGCGCCAGCGGCTCGACAGGGGAGTTCACAGATACGCAGTATTTT
TRBV28,NA,TRBJ1-1,few,CASSFLWGRYNTEAFF,TGTGCCAGCAGTTTTCTCTGGGGGCGATACAACACTGAAGCTTTCTTT
TRBV5-1,NA,TRBJ1-2,few,CASRRGGPDRSGYTF,TGCGCCAGCCGTAGGGGGGGGCCGGATCGGAGTGGCTACACCTTC
TRBV5-6,NA,TRBJ1-2,NA,CASSYTRGNYGYTF,TGTGCCAGCAGCTATACCAGGGGTAACTATGGCTACACCTTC
TRBV30,NA,TRBJ2-2,few,CARRLNTGELFF,TGTGCCCGGCGGCTTAACACCGGGGAGCTGTTTTTT
TRBV12-5,TRBD1,TRBJ2-3,NA,CASGLAPGQGPDTQYF,TGTGCTAGTGGTTTGGCTCCGGGACAGGGGCCAGATACGCAGTATTTT
TRBV5-4,TRBD1,TRBJ2-7,NA,CASSLPTGGASEQYF,TGTGCCAGCAGCTTACCGACAGGGGGAGCAAGCGAGCAGTACTTC
TRBV4-3,NA,TRBJ2-3,few,CASSQGIGALSDTQYF,TGCGCCAGCAGCCAGGGGATAGGGGCCCTCAGTGATACGCAGTATTTT
TRBV5-4,NA,TRBJ1-1,NA,CASSQGGETEAFF,TGTGCCAGCAGCCAGGGAGGGGAAACTGAAGCTTTCTTT